This record covers a single T cell receptor beta chain. Its matching antigen is unknown. This sample was taken from a study of T-cell reconstitution after alpha-beta-depleted transplantation in children. Study observations and caveats: There were reportedly several hundred expanded graft clones from which alpha-beta T cells came about two months after transplant. Once a year had passed after transplant, T-cell counts and diversity came mostly from newly produced T cells.

V lost 5 bases, J lost 7 bases, and 19 bases lay in between. The length of the CDR3 is 14 residues. CDR1 is SGHDT, CDR2 YYEEEE, per germline. TCRbeta library construction was performed incorporating unique molecular identifiers. Using its own MiXCR run on the PCR reads, TCRdb lists one record per CDR3 protein. The sample shows around 960,000 distinct CDR3 sequences, 25% to 30% of them seen only once. Sequencing used PBMCs, mostly from graft donor cells, obtained 360 days after TCRalphabeta/CD19-depleted stem cell transplant. The sequence derives from a boy under two years old who had a stem cell transplant for SCID, so the T cells may come from the graft donor. The chain combines TRBV5-6 with TRBJ2-7; D remains ambiguous. The CDR3 nucleotides read TGTGCCAGCAGATCCCCCGGGTCCTCCTCAGAGCAGTACTTC. This sequence encodes CASRSPGSSSEQYF.